The 18 T cell receptor beta chains reported below all come from one sample, sequenced in a study of radiotherapy plus CTLA-4 blockade in lung cancer. Here immunoSEQ multiplex PCR was the method, and the copy in TCRdb shows in-frame clones only, minus some. The data show 70,000 to 100,000 clones, with approximately 83% seen just once and approximately 2% held by the top ten. The sample was peripheral blood, taken from a patient treated with radiotherapy plus ipilimumab. The receptors stem from a human donor with non-small cell lung cancer who had a partial response to radiotherapy plus ipilimumab.

This clone was detected only once. V and J are TRBV15 and TRBJ1-2, with D unclear. The CDR3 runs to 16 residues. Germline V gives CDR1 LNHNV, CDR2 YYDKDF (reference sequence). V shed 8 bases and J shed 3 bases, with 22 bases lying between them. The CDR3 loop reads CATDYRAKNADYGYTF. The CDR3 region has the DNA TGTGCCACCGACTATCGGGCTAAAAACGCGGACTATGGCTACACCTTC.

The gene calls are TRBV20-1 and TRBJ2-1, with no clear D. The V end lost 5 bases, the J end lost 16 bases, and 9 bases lay between the germline ends. This CDR3 is 8 amino acids long. Germline assignment: CDR1 DFQATT and CDR2 SNEGSKA (reference sequence). In DNA, the CDR3 is TGCAGTGCTGCGCCTCATTTCTTC. Translation: CSAAPHFF.

The chain couples TRBV9 to TRBJ1-2; TRBD1 agrees at 9 bases. The CDR3 length is 15 residues. V shed 4 bases, J shed 3 bases, and the junction held 7 bases outside the gene matches. Looked up from germline, CDR1 is SGDLS and CDR2 is YYNGEE. In nucleotides, the CDR3 is TGTGCCAGCAGCCTTACAGGGGGCTCTGACTATGGCTACACCTTC. Its translation is CASSLTGGSDYGYTF.

The chain employs TRBV4-2 and TRBJ2-5, with TRBD1 matching 7 bases. This CDR3 has 14 amino acids. The V and J ends lost 4 bases and 0 bases, in that order; junction bases with no gene match: 2. In germline, CDR1 is LGHNA, CDR2 YNFKEQ. The DNA of the CDR3 is TGTGCCAGCAGCCTCGGGACAGACCAAGAGACCCAGTACTTC. Amino acid sequence: CASSLGTDQETQYF.

This sequence joins TRBV28 and TRBJ1-1; D is perhaps TRBD1 (6 bases). This CDR3 has 15 amino acids. With 5 bases removed from V and 4 bases from J, the gap between germline ends came to 17 bases. From germline, CDR1 is MDHEN and CDR2 SYDVKM. CDR3 region: CASSLSQGSGTEAFF. As DNA, the CDR3 is TGTGCCAGCAGTCTCTCACAGGGTTCCGGCACTGAAGCTTTCTTT. Full variable domain (missing parts from reference TRBV28 and TRBJ1-1): DVKVTQSSRYLVKRTGEKVFLECVQDMDHENMFWYRQDPGLGLRLIYFSYDVKMKEKGDIPEGYSVSREKKERFSLILESASTNQTSMYLCASSLSQGSGTEAFFGQGTRLTVV.

This clone was recorded once. The chain joins TRBV28 to TRBJ1-2, with D unclear. Per germline, CDR1 MDHEN and CDR2 SYDVKM. Between the trimmed V and J ends, which lost 1 base and 0 bases, there was a span of 6 bases. CDR3 size: 14 residues. The CDR3 spells CASSLLSSNYGYTF. The CDR3 bases are TGTGCCAGCAGTTTATTATCCTCTAACTATGGCTACACCTTC.

The V and J genes are TRBV9 and TRBJ2-3; perhaps TRBD2 as D (6 bases). CDR3 length equals 16 residues. V lost 0 bases and J lost 0, with 11 bases in between. Germline loops: CDR1 SGDLS, CDR2 YYNGEE. This CDR3 reads CASSVVAGSSTDTQYF. The CDR3 bases are TGTGCCAGCAGCGTAGTTGCGGGAAGTAGCACAGATACGCAGTATTTT.

The V and J genes are TRBV11-2 and TRBJ2-7, with a weak D call TRBD1 (7 bases). Deletions cut 2 bases from V and 1 base from J, with 21 bases between. The CDR3 is 18 residues long. Per germline, CDR1 SGHAT and CDR2 FQNNGV. CDR3 DNA sequence: TGTGCCAGCAGCTTAACGTTCCCGAGCCCAGGGGGGTCCTACGAGCAGTACGTC. Its translation is CASSLTFPSPGGSYEQYV.

The chain links TRBV13 to TRBJ2-1; possibly TRBD2 for D (5 bases). The CDR3 has 13 amino acids. V was trimmed by 6 bases and J by 7 bases, leaving 13 bases between them. Germline CDR1 and CDR2: PRHDT and FYEKMQ (reference sequence). The CDR3: CASRGLQNNEQFF. CDR3 nucleotide sequence: TGTGCCAGCAGAGGACTGCAAAATAATGAGCAGTTCTTC.

The V call is TRBV6-5, the J call TRBJ1-1; 7 bases agree with TRBD1. Trimming at V came to 6 bases and at J to 1 base, leaving 8 bases not matched to a gene. The length of the CDR3 is 15 residues. CDR1 is MNHEY and CDR2 is SVGAGI in the germline V gene. CDR3 coding DNA: TGTGCCAGCAGCTATTCAGGGACAGCGAACACTGAAGCTTTCTTT. The encoded protein is CASSYSGTANTEAFF.

The rearrangement joins TRBV11-2 to TRBJ1-2; D is unresolved. This CDR3 has 13 amino acids. V lost 1 base and J 4 bases, leaving 7 bases between the germline ends. Per germline, CDR1 SGHAT and CDR2 FQNNGV. CDR3 sequence (DNA): TGTGCCAGCAGCTTAGGATACATCTATGGCTACACCTTC. It specifies CASSLGYIYGYTF.

The chain links TRBV27 to TRBJ2-5, with TRBD1 matching over 9 bases. The J call may be wrong; the DNA end is better matched by TRBJ2-7. Per the germline V gene, CDR1 is MNHEY and CDR2 is SMNVEV (reference sequence). The CDR3 is 15 residues long. CDR3 nucleotide sequence: TGTGCCAGCAGTTGGGTCTACAGGGGGCTGGACGAGCAGTACTTC. It yields the protein CASSWVYRGLDEQYF.

CDR3 in amino acids: CASGSRRDTQYF. The CDR3 DNA reads TGCGCCAGCGGGTCACGGAGGGATACGCAGTATTTT. V usage is TRBV10-1 and J usage is TRBJ2-3; possibly TRBD2 for D (5 bases). This CDR3 spans 12 amino acids. Trimming cost V 8 bases and J 6 bases, with 12 bases left between them. In germline, CDR1 is WNHNN, CDR2 SYGVQD (reference sequence).

The V call is TRBV6-5, the J call TRBJ1-1, with D perhaps TRBD1 (6 bases). Germline V gives CDR1 MNHEY, CDR2 SVGAGI. The CDR3 has 13 amino acids. Trimming shortened V by 5 bases and J by 1 base, and 8 bases separated the two germline ends. DNA for the CDR3: TGTGCCAGCAGTGTACAGGGGAACACTGAAGCTTTCTTT. This sequence encodes CASSVQGNTEAFF.

The gene calls are TRBV5-4 and TRBJ2-5; 10 nucleotides match TRBD1. Germline CDR1 and CDR2: SGHNT and YYREEE (reference sequence). The CDR3 is made up of 16 amino acids. V was clipped by 4 bases and J by 4 bases; unmatched bases: 10. For the CDR3, the DNA is TGTGCCAGCAGCCGAGGACAGGGGGTGGTTGGAGAGACCCAGTACTTC. Protein product: CASSRGQGVVGETQYF.

This rearrangement joins TRBV27 to TRBJ2-5; TRBD2 is a possible D gene (6 bases). Trimming stripped 5 bases from V and 2 bases from J, with 12 bases between. This CDR3 comprises 14 residues. Germline CDR1 MNHEY, CDR2 SMNVEV (reference sequence). This CDR3 is CASSPLGLQETQYF. CDR3 nucleotides: TGTGCCAGCAGTCCCCTAGGACTACAAGAGACCCAGTACTTC.

This clone was observed a handful of times. The CDR3 coding sequence is TGTGCCAGCAGCCAGACGGGACTAGCGTTCGCAGAGACCCAGTACTTC. Protein product: CASSQTGLAFAETQYF. The rearrangement links TRBV14 to TRBJ2-5, with 10 bases matching TRBD2. The V and J ends lost 3 bases and 4 bases, in that order; junction bases with no gene match: 8. The CDR3 runs to 16 residues. Germline CDR1 reads SGHDN; CDR2 reads FVKESK.

The chain carries TRBV28 and TRBJ1-5; D gene uncertain. Trimming took 5 bases from V and 6 from J, leaving 20 bases between them. The CDR3 spans 16 residues. Per germline, CDR1 MDHEN and CDR2 SYDVKM. The CDR3 region has the DNA TGTGCCAGCAGTCCCTACCCGGGCGGCGGGAGTCAGCCCCAGCATTTT. Protein sequence: CASSPYPGGGSQPQHF.